Shown below are 5 T cell receptor beta chains from a single sample sequenced in a study of T cell responses to AZD1222 COVID-19 vaccine. TCRdb's table, derived via immunoSEQ multiplex PCR, lists solely in-frame clones and lacks some. The data hold approximately 150,000 clones, with roughly nine tenths observed a single time. Sequencing was performed on peripheral blood, taken 28 days after the second AZD1222 dose. The receptors were gathered from an adult who received the AZD1222 COVID-19 vaccine.

In the case of this clone: A junction boundary mismatches the germline segment, possibly from a read error. The rearrangement links TRBV2 to TRBJ2-1; D might be TRBD1 (5 bases). Germline V gene sequence: CDR1 SNHLY, CDR2 FYNNEI. The CDR3 runs to 12 residues. CDR3 DNA: TGTGCCAGCAGTGCGGGTGGGAACAGGCGGCTCTTC. Translated, it gives CASSAGGNRRLF.

The rearrangement links TRBV2 to TRBJ1-2; D may be TRBD1 (5 bases). Germline lookup yields CDR1 SNHLY and CDR2 FYNNEI. Trimming removed 1 base from V and 3 bases from J, with 9 bases in between. The CDR3 has 14 amino acids. The CDR3 nucleotides are TGTGCCAGCAGTGAAGTTAACAGGTACTATGGCTACACCTTC. This codes for CASSEVNRYYGYTF.

V is TRBV7-9 and J is TRBJ2-1; 13 bases fit TRBD2. CDR1 is SEHNR, CDR2 FQNEAQ, per germline (reference sequence). V lost 1 base to trimming and J lost 4 bases; unmatched junction nucleotides: 10. The CDR3 extends over 19 amino acids. The CDR3 DNA is TGTGCCAGCAGCTTAGACGTAGTGACTAGCGGGAGGAATTACAATGAGCAGTTCTTC. It translates to CASSLDVVTSGRNYNEQFF.

The chain joins TRBV18 to TRBJ2-3; possible D gene TRBD1, 7 bases. The germline V gene has CDR1 KGHSH and CDR2 LQKENI. The length of the CDR3 is 14 residues. With 4 bases removed from V and 4 bases from J, the gap between germline ends came to 12 bases. The CDR3 DNA is TGTGCCAGCTCACGCGACAGGGAGGCAGATACGCAGTATTTT. Translating it yields CASSRDREADTQYF.

The DNA for the CDR3 is TGCGCCAGCAGTGGGGGGACTGAAGCTTTCTTT. Translation gives CASSGGTEAFF. This chain links TRBV10-2 with TRBJ1-1, with D perhaps TRBD1 (5 bases). With 4 bases removed from V and 5 bases from J, the gap between germline ends came to 5 bases. The CDR3 runs to 11 residues. Germline V gene sequence: CDR1 WSHSY, CDR2 SAAADI.